These 5 T cell receptor beta chains were sequenced from one sample in a study of CD8+ T cells in alopecia areata (dated by TCRdb to 2016 to 2019). Read against the paper, the sample's time point label means: baseline before oral tofacitinib. Library construction relied on the immunoSEQ multiplex PCR assay. To provide template for TCR sequencing, every sample had RNA extracted and reverse transcribed into cDNA. The clones in this table, taken by TCRdb from immuneACCESS, are in-frame only. Not every clone is retained; where verified, under half of the shortfall comes from an unresolved V gene, and the cause of the rest is unknown. The sample table holds about 180,000 clones, of which 67% were seen once. The top ten clones comprise 9.5% to 12% of the sample. The source was CD8+ T cells sorted from blood, collected at week 0. The receptors shown here come from a human donor with alopecia areata.

The chain is built from TRBV30 and TRBJ1-1; D call uncertain. Looked up from germline, CDR1 is GTSNPN and CDR2 is SVGIG (reference sequence). Trimming removed 4 bases from V and 0 bases from J, with 9 bases in between. The CDR3 has 13 amino acids. The CDR3 DNA is TGTGCCTGGAATGGTCTTATGAACACTGAAGCTTTCTTT. It is translated as CAWNGLMNTEAFF.

The chain has TRBV29-1 and TRBJ1-2; TRBD1 matches 7 bases. Germline CDR1 reads SQVTM; CDR2 reads ANQGSEA. The length of the CDR3 is 14 residues. The J segment lost 4 bases and the V segment lost 5 bases, leaving 10 bases of the junction unmatched. The CDR3 protein is CSVSGQAAGYGYTF. For the CDR3, the DNA is TGCAGCGTTTCAGGACAGGCGGCGGGCTATGGCTACACCTTC.

This chain links TRBV5-1 with TRBJ2-5; D is perhaps TRBD2 (6 bases). V shed 4 bases and J shed 9 bases, with 13 bases lying between them. In germline, CDR1 is SGHRS, CDR2 YFSETQ. The CDR3 loop spans 12 amino acids. The CDR3 is CASSPPGEAQYF. In DNA form, the CDR3 reads TGCGCCAGCAGCCCTCCGGGGGAGGCCCAGTACTTC.

This clone was seen a handful of times. The J gene is TRBJ1-3, the V gene TRBV30; D uncertain. Between the trimmed V and J ends, which lost 0 bases and 0 bases, there was a span of 9 bases. The germline gives CDR1 GTSNPN, CDR2 SVGIG (reference sequence). CDR3 size: 15 residues. CDR3 DNA: TGTGCCTGGAGTGTACTCCAGATCTCTGGAAACACCATATATTTT. Amino acids: CAWSVLQISGNTIYF.

This chain connects TRBV5-1 to TRBJ2-5; TRBD2 might be the D (6 bases). The germline V and J ends were trimmed by 0 bases and 0 bases, with 12 bases remaining between them. Per the germline V gene, CDR1 is SGHRS and CDR2 is YFSETQ. The CDR3 sequence is 16 residues long. The CDR3 reads CASSLDPREYQETQYF. DNA of the CDR3: TGCGCCAGCAGCTTGGATCCACGGGAGTACCAAGAGACCCAGTACTTC.